Below are 14 T cell receptor beta chains sequenced from a single sample in a study of CD8+CD57+ T cells in acquired aplastic anemia. Previously, flow cytometry had revealed CD8+CD57+ cell expansion in the patients chosen for sequencing. According to the study, genomic DNA was the template for TCR beta VDJ and CDR3 profiling. One entry per CDR3 protein, called by TCRdb with MiXCR from the reads. The data contain just over 450,000 distinct CDR3 sequences, roughly 34% of them singletons. The sequencing input was sorted CD4+, CD8+, or CD8+CD57+ T cells (not recorded which) from PBMCs. These receptors all come from a human donor with aplastic anemia.

This clonotype was observed a few times. The V call is TRBV30, the J call TRBJ1-5; 7 bases are shared with TRBD1. This CDR3 region has 11 residues. V trimming: 0 bases; J trimming: 13 bases; junction bases outside the gene matches: 3. The germline V gene has CDR1 GTSNPN and CDR2 SVGIG (reference sequence). The CDR3 region has the DNA TGTGCCTGGAGTGTGGGACAGACTCAGCATTTT. It yields the protein CAWSVGQTQHF.

This clonotype appeared many times. The J gene is TRBJ1-4, the V gene TRBV15; D uncertain. CDR3 length: 15 amino acids. Germline V gene sequence: CDR1 LNHNV, CDR2 YYDKDF (reference sequence). V was cut by 1 base and J by 5 bases, with 11 bases left in between. CDR3 sequence reads: CATSRGQVTNEKLFF. The CDR3 nucleotides read TGTGCCACCAGCAGAGGGCAGGTCACAAATGAAAAACTGTTTTTT.

The chain joins TRBV9 to TRBJ2-5, with 12 bases aligning to TRBD2. The CDR3 contains 16 residues. The V and J ends lost 0 bases and 3 bases, in that order; junction bases with no gene match: 3. CDR1 is SGDLS and CDR2 is YYNGEE in the germline V gene. The CDR3 spells CASSVGASGGEETQYF. The CDR3 DNA follows: TGTGCCAGCAGCGTAGGGGCTAGCGGGGGGGAAGAGACCCAGTACTTC.

At least ten counts were recorded for this clonotype. V gene TRBV19 combines with J gene TRBJ1-5; D not resolved. CDR1 and CDR2 (germline): LNHDA, SQIVND (reference sequence). The V and J ends lost 7 bases and 5 bases respectively, with 12 bases between them. The CDR3 spans 13 residues. The CDR3 region has the DNA TGTGCCAGTAATGAGAGGATCGATCAGCCCCAGCATTTT. The encoded protein is CASNERIDQPQHF.

The V gene is TRBV5-1, the J gene TRBJ2-5; 13 nucleotides agree with TRBD2. Trimming took 6 bases from V and 5 from J; bases not matched to a gene: 4. CDR1 SGHRS and CDR2 YFSETQ come from the germline V gene. CDR3 length: 14 residues. The CDR3 here is CASTTSGRIETQYF. CDR3 sequence (DNA): TGCGCCAGCACGACTAGCGGGAGGATTGAGACCCAGTACTTC.

The chain links TRBV7-3 to TRBJ2-1, with D hard to call. The CDR3 has 15 amino acids. V lost 3 bases to trimming and J lost 0 bases, with 9 bases between them. The germline gives CDR1 SGHTA, CDR2 FQGTGA. The CDR3, as DNA: TGTGCCAGCAGCTTCACAGCCAACTCCTACAATGAGCAGTTCTTC. Amino acids: CASSFTANSYNEQFF.

This clonotype was found many times. V gene TRBV25-1 combines with J gene TRBJ2-3; 8 nucleotides line up with TRBD2. V was clipped by 1 base and J by 6 bases; unmatched bases: 6. The CDR3 is 15 residues long. The germline CDR1 and CDR2 sequences are MGHDK and SYGVNS. CDR3 bases: TGTGCCAGCAGTGAATTCCGGGGGGGGCGTGATACGCAGTATTTT. It translates to CASSEFRGGRDTQYF.

This clonotype was found a few times. A single base separates this from a much larger clone, so it may be a read error. The chain joins TRBV10-3 to TRBJ2-2; D not resolved. The CDR3 runs 12 residues. Germline V gene sequence: CDR1 ENHRY, CDR2 SYGVKD. Between the trimmed V and J ends, which lost 7 bases and 1 base, there was a span of 4 bases. DNA of the CDR3: TGTGCCATCACAGGGAACACCGGGGAGCTGTTTTTT. Residues: CAITGNTGELFF.

This clonotype was seen only a few times. The chain employs TRBV2 and TRBJ2-1; 10 nucleotides agree with TRBD2. Per germline, CDR1 SNHLY and CDR2 FYNNEI. This CDR3 is 14 amino acids long. V gave up 1 base and J gave up 15 bases; unmatched junction bases: 9. In DNA, the CDR3 is TGTGCCAGCAGTGAAGGGACTAGCGGCCTCCAACCGTTCTTC. The encoded protein is CASSEGTSGLQPFF.

The chain is built from TRBV29-1 and TRBJ2-1, with D hard to call. Trimming took 7 bases from V and 5 from J, leaving 12 bases between them. Germline-derived CDR1 and CDR2 are SQVTM and ANQGSEA. The CDR3 sequence is 12 residues long. The CDR3 DNA reads TGCAGCGGTTGGCGGAGCAACAATGAGCAGTTCTTC. Protein: CSGWRSNNEQFF.

This chain joins TRBV19 and TRBJ1-2; 11 bases map to TRBD1. This CDR3 is built from 13 residues. The junction had 5 bases not matched to a gene; V was cut back by 6 bases and J by 8 bases. Looked up from germline, CDR1 is LNHDA and CDR2 is SQIVND (reference sequence). In nucleotides, the CDR3 is TGTGCCAGTAGCGGACAGGGGGCACCGGGCTACACCTTC. Protein product: CASSGQGAPGYTF.

V is TRBV15 and J is TRBJ2-5; no reliable D call. Trimming removed 3 bases at V and 1 base at J, with 9 bases between. In germline, CDR1 is LNHNV, CDR2 YYDKDF (reference sequence). The CDR3 loop spans 14 amino acids. The CDR3 DNA is TGTGCCACCAGCAGCCACACCTTCCAAGAGACCCAGTACTTC. It encodes CATSSHTFQETQYF.

This clonotype was seen repeatedly, ten times or more. This chain connects TRBV7-9 to TRBJ2-2; D uncertain. Germline values: CDR1 SEHNR, CDR2 FQNEAQ (reference sequence). The CDR3 sequence is 11 residues long. V lost 9 bases, J lost 6 bases, and 8 bases lay in between. The CDR3 region has the DNA TGTGCCAGTAGTATAGCCGGGGAGCTGTTTTTT. It specifies CASSIAGELFF.

The chain recombines TRBV15 with TRBJ1-6; D is uncertain. Germline lookup yields CDR1 LNHNV and CDR2 YYDKDF (reference sequence). There are 13 residues in the CDR3. V lost 3 bases, J lost 10 bases, and 10 bases lay in between. In DNA, the CDR3 is TGTGCCACCAGCAGCGTCGGGGAATCACCCCTCCACTTT. This codes for CATSSVGESPLHF.